One sample yielded the 18 T cell receptor beta chains listed below, sequenced in a study of blood T cell repertoires in COVID-19. Measured with immunoSEQ multiplex PCR; TCRdb has only the in-frame clones, and not every one. Of about 270,000 clones listed, 65% to 90% are singletons. The specimen sequenced was PBMCs or T cells enriched from blood (not recorded which). The receptors derive from a man aged 18 to 29 who had recovered from COVID-19.

The V call is TRBV28, the J call TRBJ2-2, with 7 nucleotides matching TRBD1. The CDR3 runs 14 residues. Looked up from germline, CDR1 is MDHEN and CDR2 is SYDVKM. The trim removed 7 bases at V and 5 bases at J, leaving 7 bases unmatched. The CDR3 sequence: CASKGQTTTGELFF. CDR3 sequence (DNA): TGTGCCAGCAAGGGACAGACAACGACCGGGGAGCTGTTTTTT.

The rearrangement joins TRBV3-1 (or the pseudogene TRBV3-2) to TRBJ2-1; 9 positions match TRBD2. This CDR3 contains 17 residues. After removal of 4 bases from V and 6 bases from J, the junction contained 13 bases not matched to a gene. Germline CDR1 and CDR2: LGHDT and YNNKEL (reference sequence). DNA for the CDR3: TGTGCCAGCAGCCCCTCCCAGTTGCTAGCGGGGAGCAATGAGCAGTTCTTC. Encoded protein: CASSPSQLLAGSNEQFF.

This chain links TRBV10-2 with TRBJ1-5; TRBD1 matches at 9 bases. V was clipped by 6 bases and J by 5 bases; unmatched bases: 11. CDR3 length equals 16 residues. Germline CDR1 reads WSHSY; CDR2 reads SAAADI. The CDR3 bases are TGCGCCAGCAGACCCGGGACAGGGTTTGGGGATCAGCCCCAGCATTTT. Translated, it gives CASRPGTGFGDQPQHF.

CDR3 sequence (DNA): TGTGCCAGCAGTAACGCGGGCTACCAGTACTTC. Translated: CASSNAGYQYF. This rearrangement joins TRBV6-2 or TRBV6-3 to TRBJ2-7; a weak D match, TRBD2 (5 bases). This CDR3 contains 11 residues. Germline values: CDR1 MNHEY, CDR2 SVGEGT. The V end lost 5 bases, the J end lost 10 bases, and 12 bases lay between the germline ends.

The V gene is TRBV7-9, the J gene TRBJ2-7, with TRBD1 matching over 7 bases. V lost 3 bases to trimming and J lost 3 bases; unmatched junction nucleotides: 5. This CDR3 has 14 amino acids. Germline CDR1 reads SEHNR; CDR2 reads FQNEAQ (reference sequence). The CDR3 DNA reads as TGTGCCAGCAGCTTTACAGGGGAGTTCTACGAGCAGTACTTC. This gives the protein CASSFTGEFYEQYF. Filled out from reference TRBV7-9 and TRBJ2-7, the complete variable domain reads DTGVSQNPRHKITKRGQNVTFRCDPISEHNRLYWYRQTLGQGPEFLTYFQNEAQLEKSRLLSDRFSAERPKGSFSTLEIQRTEQGDSAMYLCASSFTGEFYEQYFGPGTRLTVT.

V and J are TRBV19 and TRBJ1-6; D perhaps matches TRBD1 (5 bases). The CDR3 has 14 residues. Trimming shortened V by 8 bases and J by 6 bases, and 14 bases separated the two germline ends. Germline V gene data show CDR1 as LNHDA and CDR2 as SQIVND (reference sequence). The CDR3 sequence is CASSVEGVNSPLHF. The CDR3 DNA sequence: TGTGCCAGTTCCGTCGAAGGGGTTAATTCACCCCTCCACTTT.

A note on this clone: This same CDR3 is encoded by further DNA sequences in the sample. The V and J genes are TRBV30 and TRBJ1-5; 8 positions agree with TRBD1. The CDR3 loop spans 13 amino acids. The V gene's germline CDR1 is GTSNPN and CDR2 SVGIG (reference sequence). With 0 bases clipped from V and 7 bases from J, the junction kept 2 bases outside the gene matches. The CDR3 sequence: CAWSVQGGQPQHF. DNA of the CDR3: TGTGCCTGGAGTGTACAGGGGGGGCAGCCCCAGCATTTT. Together with reference TRBV30 and TRBJ1-5, the CDR3 gives the full variable domain: SQTIHQWPATLVQPVGSPLSLECTVEGTSNPNLYWYRQAAGRGLQLLFYSVGIGQISSEVPQNLSASRPQDRQFILSSKKLLLSDSGFYLCAWSVQGGQPQHFGDGTRLSIL.

In DNA form, the CDR3 reads TGTGCCAGCAGCTTCCCGGAACTGACAGCCTTTGGCACTGAAGCTTTCTTT. This sequence encodes CASSFPELTAFGTEAFF. The gene calls are TRBV5-6 and TRBJ1-1, with TRBD1 as a possible D gene (5 bases). The germline gives CDR1 SGHDT, CDR2 YYEEEE. The CDR3 has 17 residues. The V gene lost 2 bases and the J gene lost 4 bases, with 21 bases spanning the gap.

The chain joins TRBV7-9 to TRBJ2-7; possibly TRBD1 for D (6 bases). With 1 base removed from V and 3 bases from J, the gap between germline ends came to 10 bases. This CDR3 has 14 amino acids. Per the germline V gene, CDR1 is SEHNR and CDR2 is FQNEAQ (reference sequence). The chain's CDR3 is CASSLDREGYEQYF. CDR3 in DNA: TGTGCCAGCAGCTTAGACAGGGAAGGCTACGAGCAGTACTTC.

The chain couples TRBV6-5 to TRBJ1-5, with D uncertain. The germline V gene has CDR1 MNHEY and CDR2 SVGAGI. V lost 6 bases, J lost 8 bases, and 8 bases lay in between. The CDR3 contains 11 residues. The CDR3 DNA reads as TGTGCCAGCAGCTCGCCGGAGCCCCAGCATTTT. Translating gives CASSSPEPQHF.

The J gene is TRBJ1-3, the V gene TRBV7-8; D gene ambiguous. This CDR3 contains 13 residues. Germline V gives CDR1 SGHVS, CDR2 FQNEAQ. V shed 4 bases and J shed 8 bases, with 12 bases lying between them. In nucleotides, the CDR3 is TGTGCCAGCAGCTCCACCCTGGCGGACACCATATATTTT. This gives the protein CASSSTLADTIYF. Drawing the rest from reference TRBV7-8 and TRBJ1-3, the complete variable domain is GAGVSQSPRYKVAKRGQDVALRCDPISGHVSLFWYQQALGQGPEFLTYFQNEAQLDKSGLPSDRFFAERPEGSVSTLKIQRTQQEDSAVYLCASSSTLADTIYFGEGSWLTVV.

Comments on this clone: The junction and the germline gene differ at one end; a read error may be behind it. This sequence joins TRBV30 and TRBJ1-2; TRBD1 matches at 10 bases. The CDR3 consists of 11 residues. Germline lookup yields CDR1 GTSNPN and CDR2 SVGIG (reference sequence). CDR3 sequence: CAWSVQTGGGF. CDR3 nucleotide sequence: TGTGCCTGGAGTGTACAGACAGGGGGCGGCTTC.

J is TRBJ1-2 and V is TRBV7-9; TRBD1 is a possible D gene (5 bases). The germline V gene has CDR1 SEHNR and CDR2 FQNEAQ (reference sequence). CDR3 length: 15 residues. V was pared by 1 base and J by 8 bases, with 17 bases between. The CDR3 loop is CASSLEVGEVSGYTF. The CDR3 nucleotides read TGTGCCAGCAGCTTAGAGGTAGGGGAGGTGAGCGGCTACACCTTC.

The chain has TRBV7-9 and TRBJ1-2, with D perhaps matching TRBD1 (5 bases). The CDR3 has 14 amino acids. The germline V gene encodes CDR1 SEHNR and CDR2 FQNEAQ (reference sequence). The germline V and J ends were trimmed by 3 bases and 8 bases, with 16 bases remaining between them. The DNA for the CDR3 is TGTGCCAGCAGCTTTTCGCGGCAGGGTGACGGCTACACCTTC. This encodes CASSFSRQGDGYTF.

The chain uses TRBV14 and TRBJ2-1; TRBD2 matches 10 bases. Losses at the gene ends were 2 bases for V and 3 bases for J; bases not matched to a gene: 1. This CDR3 region has 15 residues. Germline values: CDR1 SGHDN, CDR2 FVKESK. CDR3 residues: CASSQLAGVYNEQFF. The CDR3 coding sequence is TGTGCCAGCAGCCAACTAGCGGGAGTCTACAATGAGCAGTTCTTC.

The gene calls are TRBV4-1 and TRBJ1-5; D might be TRBD1 (6 bases). Germline CDR1 is MGHRA and CDR2 is YSYEKL. The V end was cut by 1 base, the J end by 4 bases, with 17 bases between. There are 17 residues in the CDR3. The CDR3 reads CASSQGLRGQLNQPQHF. The CDR3 DNA sequence: TGCGCCAGCAGCCAAGGTCTACGGGGACAATTAAATCAGCCCCAGCATTTT.

This clone came up once. The chain links TRBV2 to TRBJ2-7; the match to TRBD2 covers 9 bases. CDR1 SNHLY and CDR2 FYNNEI come from the germline V gene. V lost 5 bases to trimming and J lost 3 bases; unmatched junction nucleotides: 8. This CDR3 spans 15 amino acids. Written as DNA, the CDR3 is TGTGCCAGCAGTAACCGACTAGCGGCCCTCTACGAGCAGTACTTC. Amino acid sequence: CASSNRLAALYEQYF.

The V call is TRBV28, the J call TRBJ2-2; 7 bases line up with TRBD1. The CDR3 extends over 14 amino acids. Germline values: CDR1 MDHEN, CDR2 SYDVKM. The V and J ends lost 6 bases and 3 bases, in that order; junction bases with no gene match: 4. CDR3 residues: CASSLQGDTGELFF. The CDR3 DNA sequence: TGTGCCAGCAGCCTGCAGGGGGACACCGGGGAGCTGTTTTTT.